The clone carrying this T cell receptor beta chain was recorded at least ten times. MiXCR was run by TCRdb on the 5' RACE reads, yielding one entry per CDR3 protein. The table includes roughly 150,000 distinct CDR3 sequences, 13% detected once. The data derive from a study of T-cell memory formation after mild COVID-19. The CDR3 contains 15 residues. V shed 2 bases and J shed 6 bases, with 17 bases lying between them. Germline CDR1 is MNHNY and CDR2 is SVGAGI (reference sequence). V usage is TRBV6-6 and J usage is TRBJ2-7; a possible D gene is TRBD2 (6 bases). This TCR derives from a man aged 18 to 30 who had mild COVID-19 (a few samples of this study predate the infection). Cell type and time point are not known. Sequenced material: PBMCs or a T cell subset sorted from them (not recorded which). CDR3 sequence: CASSYGRGENGEQYV. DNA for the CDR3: TGTGCCAGCAGTTACGGGCGCGGGGAGAACGGCGAGCAGTACGTC.